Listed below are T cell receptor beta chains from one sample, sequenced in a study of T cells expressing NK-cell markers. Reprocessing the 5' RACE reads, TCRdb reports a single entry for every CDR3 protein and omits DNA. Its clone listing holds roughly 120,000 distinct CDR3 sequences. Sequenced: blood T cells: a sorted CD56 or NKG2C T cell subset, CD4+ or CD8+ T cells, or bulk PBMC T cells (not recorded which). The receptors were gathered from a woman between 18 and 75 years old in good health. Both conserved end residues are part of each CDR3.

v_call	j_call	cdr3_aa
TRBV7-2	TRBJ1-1	CASSSWTVENTEAFF
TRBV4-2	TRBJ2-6	CASSQEGQFSGANVLTF
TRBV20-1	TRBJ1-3	CSALGLDSGNTIYF
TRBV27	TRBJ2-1	CASSFHASGRALANEQFF
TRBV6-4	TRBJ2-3	CASKGLAGSTDTQYF
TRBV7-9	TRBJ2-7	CASSFGVREQYF
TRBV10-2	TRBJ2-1	CASSESRYSYNEQFF
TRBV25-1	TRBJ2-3	CASSEVSDTQYF
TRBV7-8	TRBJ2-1	CASSLAGLAGENEQFF
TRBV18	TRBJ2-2	CASSHGLSGELFF
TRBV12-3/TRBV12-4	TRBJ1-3	CASSTPEVPLGNTIYF
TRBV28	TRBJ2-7	CASSPTLAGSSYEQYF
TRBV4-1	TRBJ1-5	CASSQGQGWDQPQHF
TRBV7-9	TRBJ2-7	CASSSRDRPPYEQYF
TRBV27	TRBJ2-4	CASSPRGSGSNIQYF
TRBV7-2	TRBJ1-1	CASSFRGGRTEAFF
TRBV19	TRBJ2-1	CASSNRANNEQFF
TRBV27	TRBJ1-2	CASSWGGQYYGYTF
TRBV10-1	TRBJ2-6	CASSEGQPSGANVLTF
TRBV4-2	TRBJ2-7	CASSQEVGGHEQYF
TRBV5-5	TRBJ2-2	CASSFEANLEELFF
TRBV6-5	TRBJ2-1	CASSYISGGTYNEQFF
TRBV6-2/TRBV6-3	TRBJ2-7	CASSYPSTWSAFDYEQYF
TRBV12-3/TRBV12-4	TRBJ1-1	CASSSMGVPEAFF
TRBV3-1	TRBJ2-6	CASSQELGANVLTF
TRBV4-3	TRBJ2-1	CASSHDGTANEQFF
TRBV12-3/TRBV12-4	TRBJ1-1	CASSVGGTEAFF
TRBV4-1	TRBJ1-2	CASSPPGQKRGYTF
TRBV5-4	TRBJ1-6	CASSPAGVGSPLHF
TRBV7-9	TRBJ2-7	CASHPQGLDRQYF
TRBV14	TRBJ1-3	CASSQENRGNTIYF
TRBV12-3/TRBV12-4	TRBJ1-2	CASSPLALVGRYGYTF
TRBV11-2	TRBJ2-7	CGSSDSSYEQYF
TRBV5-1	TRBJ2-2	CASSLGWEGPTGELFF
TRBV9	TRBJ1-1	CASSAAGQGSTEAFF
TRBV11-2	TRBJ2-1	CASSSHTREYNEQFF
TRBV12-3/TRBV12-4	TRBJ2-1	CASTPSGNEQFF
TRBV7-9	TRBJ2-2	CASTPFPTTGGFGELFF
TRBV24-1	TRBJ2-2	CATSDRGVDTGELFF
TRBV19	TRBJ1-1	CASSNRGLWTEAFF
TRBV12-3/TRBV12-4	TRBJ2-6	CASRKYSGANVLTF
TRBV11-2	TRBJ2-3	CASSSHPGGSTDTQYF
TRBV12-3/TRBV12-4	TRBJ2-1	CASSLAVGHEQFF
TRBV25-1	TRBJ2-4	CASSEKVASPKNIQYF
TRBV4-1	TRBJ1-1	CASSQVGVLNTEAFF
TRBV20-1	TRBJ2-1	CSESGTYNEQFF
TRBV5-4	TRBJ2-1	CASSLRLADNEQFF
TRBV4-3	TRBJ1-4	CASSSEGAANEKLFF
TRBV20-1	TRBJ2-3	CSARDRIAGGPSTDTQYF
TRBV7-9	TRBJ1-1	CASSLGRLGSTEAFF
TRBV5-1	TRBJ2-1	CASSLASSGLNNEQFF
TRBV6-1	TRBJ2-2	CASSPGINTGELFF
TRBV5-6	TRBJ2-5	CASSLEGQETQYF
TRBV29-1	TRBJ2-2	CSVAPSGTPPGELFF